The present entry profiles one TCR beta chain with its context. Its specificity is unknown. Trimming took 5 bases from V and 2 from J, leaving 12 bases between them. This CDR3 spans 14 amino acids. CDR1 SEHNR and CDR2 FQNEAQ come from the germline V gene (reference sequence). The source of the sample is a study of graft-versus-host responses after intestinal transplantation. Study details: Multivisceral, liver-intestinal, or isolated intestinal transplants were received by the recipients. Uniformly, recipients were administered anti-thymocyte globulin induction with subsequent tacrolimus and steroids for 2 to 3 years. Study-level points and caveats: Detected in recipient marrow were GvH clones, some of which were first observed in ileum or blood. Early after transplant, HvG clones declined as circulating GvH clones peaked.

Assay used: immunoSEQ multiplex PCR; TCRdb lists only in-frame clones, some missing. The sample contains over 75,000 clones, around 90% of which appear only once. This receptor was obtained from a human donor who was the organ donor for an intestinal transplant. This sample comprised unstimulated CD8+ T cells sorted from spleen or lymph node cells, obtained before transplant. The chain uses TRBV7-9 and TRBJ1-2; D is undetermined. Here the CDR3 reads CASSPAVANYGYTF. The CDR3 DNA follows: TGTGCCAGCAGCCCTGCAGTTGCCAACTATGGCTACACCTTC.